This T cell receptor beta chain was retrieved from a study of T cell responses to AZD1222 COVID-19 vaccine. Generated by immunoSEQ multiplex PCR, the TCRdb table keeps only in-frame clones and is missing some. Here the sample spans around 150,000 clones, 92% being singletons. Regarding this clone: The antigen is not known.

The V gene's germline CDR1 is KGHSY and CDR2 FQNENV. The CDR3 consists of 17 residues. Trimming shortened V by 1 base and J by 0 bases, and 13 bases separated the two germline ends. Study conclusions and caveats: Researchers report vaccine-associated CD4 TCRs spanning spike, with dominance at 160-218 and 743-854. At study baseline, merely more than 5 AZD1222 recipients were seropositive. White British ancestry dominated among donors, who included more females, and clonal diversity was possibly underestimated.

The material sequenced was peripheral blood, taken 28 days after the second AZD1222 dose. V usage is TRBV16 and J usage is TRBJ1-5, with D possibly matching TRBD1 (6 bases). The clonotype was recovered from an adult who received the AZD1222 COVID-19 vaccine. The CDR3 sequence: CASSQFWGRGSNQPQHF. The CDR3, as DNA: TGTGCCAGCAGCCAATTTTGGGGCAGGGGTAGCAATCAGCCCCAGCATTTT.